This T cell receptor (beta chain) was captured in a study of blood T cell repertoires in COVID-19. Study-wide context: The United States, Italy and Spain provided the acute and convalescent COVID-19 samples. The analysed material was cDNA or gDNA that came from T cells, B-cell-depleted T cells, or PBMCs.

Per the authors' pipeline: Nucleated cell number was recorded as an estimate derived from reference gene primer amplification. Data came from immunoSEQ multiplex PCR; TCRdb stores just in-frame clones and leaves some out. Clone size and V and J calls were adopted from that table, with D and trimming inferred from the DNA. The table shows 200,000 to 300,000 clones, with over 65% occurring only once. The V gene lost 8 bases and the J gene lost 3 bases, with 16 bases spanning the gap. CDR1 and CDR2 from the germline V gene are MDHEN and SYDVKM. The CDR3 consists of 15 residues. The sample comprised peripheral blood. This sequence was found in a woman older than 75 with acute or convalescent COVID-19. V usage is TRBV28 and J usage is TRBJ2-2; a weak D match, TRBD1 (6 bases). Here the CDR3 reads CASHGTRRDTGELFF. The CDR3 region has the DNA TGTGCCAGCCACGGGACAAGGAGAGACACCGGGGAGCTGTTTTTT.